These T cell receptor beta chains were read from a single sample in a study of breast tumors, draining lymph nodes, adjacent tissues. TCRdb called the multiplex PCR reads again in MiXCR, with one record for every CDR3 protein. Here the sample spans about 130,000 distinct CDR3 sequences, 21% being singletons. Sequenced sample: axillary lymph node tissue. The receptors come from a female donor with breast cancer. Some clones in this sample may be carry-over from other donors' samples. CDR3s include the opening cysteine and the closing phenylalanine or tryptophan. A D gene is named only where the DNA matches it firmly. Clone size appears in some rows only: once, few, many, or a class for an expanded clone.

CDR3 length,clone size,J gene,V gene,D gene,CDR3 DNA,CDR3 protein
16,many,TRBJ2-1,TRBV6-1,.,TGTGCCAGCAGCGCGCCCGGAGTTTTCTCTCGCAATGAGCAGTTCTTC,CASSAPGVFSRNEQFF
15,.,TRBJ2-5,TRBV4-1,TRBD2,TGCGCCAGCAGCCGCGTCCTAGCGGGTGGAGAGACCCAGTACTTC,CASSRVLAGGETQYF
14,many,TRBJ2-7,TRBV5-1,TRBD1,TGCGCCAGCAGACCCGGGACAGGGACGTGGGAGCAGTACTTC,CASRPGTGTWEQYF
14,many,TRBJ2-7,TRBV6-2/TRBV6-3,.,TGTGCCAGCAGTTACTCGGGCAGGGGGAGGGAGCAGTACTTC,CASSYSGRGREQYF
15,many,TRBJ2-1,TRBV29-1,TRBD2,TGCAGCGTTCAACCGGGACTAGCGGGAAACAATGAGCAGTTCTTC,CSVQPGLAGNNEQFF
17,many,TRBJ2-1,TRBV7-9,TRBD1,TGTGCCAGCAGCTTCCCTCGGGACAGGAGCTCCTACAATGAGCAGTTCTTC,CASSFPRDRSSYNEQFF
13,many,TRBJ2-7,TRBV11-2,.,TGTGCCAGCAGTCCCCGGGACGGTTACGAGCAGTACTTC,CASSPRDGYEQYF
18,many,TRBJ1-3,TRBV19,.,TGTGCCAGTAGCTTCATTCTCAGGGGAGCTAATTCCGGAAACACCATATATTTT,CASSFILRGANSGNTIYF
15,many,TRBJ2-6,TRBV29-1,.,TGCAGCGTTGATCACGGCCAGCGGGGGGCCAACGTCCTGACTTTC,CSVDHGQRGANVLTF
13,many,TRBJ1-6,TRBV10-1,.,TGCGCCATCCGGGACCGCAATAATTCACCCCTCCACTTT,CAIRDRNNSPLHF
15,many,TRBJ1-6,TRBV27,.,TGTGCCAGCAGTTTGTCGGCAGGCCCTAATTCACCCCTCCACTTT,CASSLSAGPNSPLHF
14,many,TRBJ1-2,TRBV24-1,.,TGTGCCACCAGTGGGGCAGGTTCTAACTATGGCTACACCTTC,CATSGAGSNYGYTF
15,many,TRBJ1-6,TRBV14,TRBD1,TGTGCCAGCAGCCGACAGGGGGCCAATAATTCACCCCTCCACTTT,CASSRQGANNSPLHF
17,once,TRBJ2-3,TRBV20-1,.,TGCAGTGTTAGTGTAGTAGCTAGCTCGCTTAGCACAGATACGCAGTATTTT,CSVSVVASSLSTDTQYF
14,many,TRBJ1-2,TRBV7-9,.,TGTGCCAGCAGCTTAGAGGGGGAGCTCTATGGCTACACCTTC,CASSLEGELYGYTF
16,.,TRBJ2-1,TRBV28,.,TGTGCCAGCAGTCCGATCGGGAGCACCTCCTACAATGAGCAGTTCTTC,CASSPIGSTSYNEQFF
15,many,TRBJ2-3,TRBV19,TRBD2,TGTGCCAGTAGTCTCCTAGCGGGAGCGACAGATACGCAGTATTTT,CASSLLAGATDTQYF
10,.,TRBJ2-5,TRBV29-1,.,TGCAGCGAAGATGGGGAGACCCAGTACTTC,CSEDGETQYF
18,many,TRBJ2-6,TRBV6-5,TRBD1,TGTGCCAGCAGTCGGGGACAGGGATTAACTTCTGGGGCCAACGTCCTGACTTTC,CASSRGQGLTSGANVLTF
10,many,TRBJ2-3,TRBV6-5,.,TGTGCCAGCGGTACAGATACGCAGTATTTT,CASGTDTQYF
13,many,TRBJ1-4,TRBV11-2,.,TGTGCCAGCAGCTTAGGAGGGGAAGAAAAACTGTTTTTT,CASSLGGEEKLFF
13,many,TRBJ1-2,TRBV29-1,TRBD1,TGCAGCGTTACGAGGGGGCGATCGTATGGCTACACCTTC,CSVTRGRSYGYTF
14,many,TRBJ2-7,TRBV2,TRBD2,TGTGCCAGCCGGGGACTAGGGACCTCCCACGAGCAGTACTTC,CASRGLGTSHEQYF
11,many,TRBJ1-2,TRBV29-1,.,TGCAGCGTTCGCCTGAACTATGGCTACACCTTC,CSVRLNYGYTF
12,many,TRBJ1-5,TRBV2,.,TGTGCCAGCAGTGAAGAGAGAATTCCCCAGCATTTT,CASSEERIPQHF
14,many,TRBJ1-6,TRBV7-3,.,TGTGCCAGCAGCCCGGGACAACCGAATTCACCCCTCCACTTT,CASSPGQPNSPLHF